The entry that follows covers one T cell receptor (beta chain) sequence. What it recognizes is unknown. The junction had 3 bases not matched to a gene; V was cut back by 1 base and J by 0 bases. The V gene's germline CDR1 is LGHNA and CDR2 YSLEER. The CDR3 covers 15 residues. These data come from a study of beta chain features in type 1 diabetes. Expressed TCRB transcripts were sequenced, since all the RNA that had been isolated was reverse transcribed. Sequenced by immunoSEQ multiplex PCR; TCRdb stores in-frame clones only, minus some. Found here are around 250,000 clones, about a fifth of them singletons; the top ten hold around 0.03%. Broader study findings: A moderate, significant TCRB CDR3 shortening appeared in type 1 diabetes across four CD4+ subsets.

The receptor was derived from a woman between 40 and 55 years old with type 1 diabetes. The specimen was naive CD4+ T cells from blood. This chain links TRBV4-3 with TRBJ2-7; 7 nucleotides match TRBD2. The CDR3 reads CASSQGTGGSYEQYF. In DNA form, the CDR3 reads TGCGCCAGCAGCCAAGGGACGGGAGGCTCCTACGAGCAGTACTTC.